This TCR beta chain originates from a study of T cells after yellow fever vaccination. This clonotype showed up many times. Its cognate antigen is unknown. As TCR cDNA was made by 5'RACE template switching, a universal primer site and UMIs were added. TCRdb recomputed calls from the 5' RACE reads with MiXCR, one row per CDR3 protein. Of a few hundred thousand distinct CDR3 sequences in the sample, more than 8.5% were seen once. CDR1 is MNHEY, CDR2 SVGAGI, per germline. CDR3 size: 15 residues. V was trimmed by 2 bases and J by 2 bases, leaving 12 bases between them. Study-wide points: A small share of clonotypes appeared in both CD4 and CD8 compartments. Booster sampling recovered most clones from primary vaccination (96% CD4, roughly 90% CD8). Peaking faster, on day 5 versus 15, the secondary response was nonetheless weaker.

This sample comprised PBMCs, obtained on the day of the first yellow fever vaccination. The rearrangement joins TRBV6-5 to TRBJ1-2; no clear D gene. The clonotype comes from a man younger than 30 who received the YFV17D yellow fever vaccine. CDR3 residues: CASSYSGDGNYGYTF. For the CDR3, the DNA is TGTGCCAGCAGTTACAGCGGGGATGGAAACTATGGCTACACCTTC.